Presented here are 18 T cell receptor beta chains from one specimen sequenced in a study of T cells in Graves' hyperthyroidism and ophthalmopathy. Amplification targeted TCR beta CDR3 regions from RNA transcripts. With the HTBI primer set, the TCR CDR3 went through a first round of RT-PCR. TCRdb passed the multiplex PCR reads through MiXCR, listing each CDR3 protein once. This table has 90,000 to 120,000 distinct CDR3 sequences, more than 15% appearing once. The sequenced sample was blood. These receptors were obtained from a woman between 50 and 59 years old with Graves' hyperthyroidism.

The table lists this clonotype with many counts. CDR3 DNA sequence: TGCGCCAGCAGCCATGGGACAGACAGAGCTGAAGCTTTCTTT. Translated, it gives CASSHGTDRAEAFF. The V gene is TRBV4-1, the J gene TRBJ1-1, with TRBD1 matching 7 bases. The germline CDR1 and CDR2 sequences are MGHRA and YSYEKL. J was trimmed by 6 bases and V by 3 bases; bases with no gene match: 7. The CDR3 totals 14 residues.

This clonotype occurred many times. The rearrangement uses TRBV10-3 and TRBJ1-4; TRBD1 agrees at 9 bases. Germline CDR1 and CDR2: ENHRY and SYGVKD. V shed 3 bases, J shed 7 bases, and the junction held 3 bases outside the gene matches. The CDR3 is 14 residues long. The CDR3 DNA is TGTGCCATCAGTGATGACAGGGGGGGTGAAAAACTGTTTTTT. Its translation is CAISDDRGGEKLFF.

This chain uses TRBV11-1 with TRBJ2-1; 11 positions agree with TRBD1. The CDR3 is 19 residues long. With V trimmed by 2 bases and J by 0 bases, 9 bases remained unmatched. Germline V CDR1 and CDR2: SGHAT, FQDESV (reference sequence). The CDR3 protein is CASSLRGQGANSSYNEQFF. The CDR3 nucleotides read TGTGCCAGCAGCTTAAGAGGACAGGGGGCGAATAGCTCCTACAATGAGCAGTTCTTC.

This clonotype has a count of ten or more. This rearrangement joins TRBV28 to TRBJ2-5; D possibly matches TRBD1 or TRBD2 (5 bases each). V lost 2 bases and J 2 bases, leaving 9 bases between the germline ends. The CDR3 has 14 amino acids. Looked up from germline, CDR1 is MDHEN and CDR2 is SYDVKM. This chain's CDR3 is CASSLPRGQETQYF. In DNA, the CDR3 is TGTGCCAGCAGTTTACCGAGGGGACAAGAGACCCAGTACTTC.

The table lists this clonotype with many counts. The gene calls are TRBV7-9 and TRBJ2-5; D is unclear. This CDR3 has 14 amino acids. Germline assignment: CDR1 SEHNR and CDR2 FQNEAQ (reference sequence). V lost 6 bases, J lost 5 bases, and 16 bases lay in between. The CDR3 reads CASSSGLEAETQYF. As DNA, the CDR3 is TGTGCCAGCAGTTCGGGCCTAGAGGCGGAGACCCAGTACTTC.

In this sample, this clonotype turned up once. V is TRBV11-2 and J is TRBJ2-3; 9 bases are shared with TRBD2. CDR3 length: 14 amino acids. Germline values: CDR1 SGHAT, CDR2 FQNNGV. V was pared by 5 bases and J by 11 bases, with 11 bases of the junction left unmatched. CDR3 sequence reads: CASSPWLAGAMQYF. Written as DNA, the CDR3 is TGTGCCAGCAGCCCCTGGTTAGCGGGAGCTATGCAGTATTTT.

This clonotype occurred many times. J is TRBJ2-1 and V is TRBV5-5; weak D call: TRBD2 (5 bases). CDR3 length equals 15 residues. Germline CDR1 SGHKS, CDR2 YYEKEE (reference sequence). V lost 5 bases to trimming and J lost 7 bases, with 19 bases between them. The CDR3 DNA reads TGTGCCAGCAGATCGAGCGTGGAGGATAGGAATGAGCAGTTCTTC. Translation: CASRSSVEDRNEQFF.

This clonotype was picked up many times. The rearrangement links TRBV7-3 to TRBJ2-1; 7 bases map to TRBD2. This CDR3 region has 14 residues. With V trimmed by 5 bases and J by 5 bases, 6 bases remained unmatched. CDR1 and CDR2 from the germline V gene are SGHTA and FQGTGA. The CDR3 region is CASSASRGDNEQFF. Here the CDR3 DNA reads TGTGCCAGCAGCGCGTCCCGGGGGGACAATGAGCAGTTCTTC.

This clonotype was counted ten times or more. The V call is TRBV4-1, the J call TRBJ1-2; D remains unclear. V gave up 2 bases and J gave up 4 bases, with 14 bases separating them. The V gene's germline CDR1 is MGHRA and CDR2 YSYEKL. The CDR3 is made up of 15 amino acids. The DNA for the CDR3 is TGCGCCAGCAGCCAATCAGCAGGAAAAGGCTATGGCTACACCTTC. Translated: CASSQSAGKGYGYTF.

This clonotype has only a few counts. The junction does not match germline at one end; this may be a read error. The CDR3 DNA reads TGTGCCACCAGTGACGCTAGCGGGAGGGGAGCTAGCACAGATACGCGGTATTTT. Translating gives CATSDASGRGASTDTRYF. This chain connects TRBV24-1 to TRBJ2-3, with 12 bases lining up with TRBD2. Per the germline V gene, CDR1 is KGHDR and CDR2 is SFDVKD. CDR3 length equals 18 residues.

The chain joins TRBV5-6 to TRBJ2-1, with 8 bases that match TRBD2. Germline lookup yields CDR1 SGHDT and CDR2 YYEEEE. This CDR3 has 14 residues. V lost 4 bases, J lost 3 bases, and 3 bases stayed unmatched. This CDR3 is CASSPGTSYNEQFF. For the CDR3, the DNA is TGTGCCAGCAGCCCCGGGACTAGCTACAATGAGCAGTTCTTC. Full variable domain (rest looked up from reference TRBV5-6 and TRBJ2-1): DAGVTQSPTHLIKTRGQQVTLRCSPKSGHDTVSWYQQALGQGPQFIFQYYEEEERQRGNFPDRFSGHQFPNYSSELNVNALLLGDSALYLCASSPGTSYNEQFFGPGTRLTVL.

This clonotype has a count of ten or more. The rearrangement uses TRBV27 and TRBJ2-3, with 11 bases lining up with TRBD1. The CDR3 totals 17 residues. V lost 2 bases and J lost 4; bases outside the gene matches: 8. Germline CDR1 reads MNHEY; CDR2 reads SMNVEV (reference sequence). CDR3 DNA: TGTGCCAGCAGTTTAGGGGGACAGGGGGGGACTGCAGATACGCAGTATTTT. It codes for CASSLGGQGGTADTQYF.

This clonotype was counted many times. The chain recombines TRBV28 with TRBJ1-2; D ambiguous. Trimming took off 10 bases at V and 5 bases at J, with 11 bases between the two ends. The CDR3 consists of 11 residues. Germline V gene data show CDR1 as MDHEN and CDR2 as SYDVKM. The CDR3 nucleotides are TGTGCCACTCAGGAGGTATATGGCTACACCTTC. Translation: CATQEVYGYTF.

At least ten counts were recorded for this clonotype. The V and J genes are TRBV5-1 and TRBJ1-2, with 8 bases identical to TRBD1. Per germline, CDR1 SGHRS and CDR2 YFSETQ. The CDR3 length is 14 residues. V trimming: 1 base; J trimming: 6 bases; junction bases outside the gene matches: 5. The CDR3 DNA sequence: TGCGCCAGCAGCTTGAGGGCAGGGGGCAATGGCTACACCTTC. Residues: CASSLRAGGNGYTF. Full variable domain (rest looked up from reference TRBV5-1 and TRBJ1-2): KAGVTQTPRYLIKTRGQQVTLSCSPISGHRSVSWYQQTPGQGLQFLFEYFSETQRNKGNFPGRFSGRQFSNSRSEMNVSTLELGDSALYLCASSLRAGGNGYTFGSGTRLTVV.

Many counts were recorded for this clonotype. The rearrangement links TRBV2 to TRBJ1-6; possible D gene TRBD1, 6 bases. Germline lookup yields CDR1 SNHLY and CDR2 FYNNEI. The length of the CDR3 is 12 residues. Trimming left V 7 bases short and J 7 bases short, with 8 bases between. The DNA for the CDR3 is TGTGCCAGCATCACAGGGAATTCACCCCTCCACTTT. Its protein is CASITGNSPLHF.

This clonotype came up many times. V is TRBV29-1 and J is TRBJ2-3, with 12 bases aligning to TRBD2. Germline CDR1 is SQVTM and CDR2 is ANQGSEA. This CDR3 is 15 amino acids long. V shed 7 bases, J shed 4 bases, and the junction held 9 bases outside the gene matches. The CDR3 sequence is CSALGLAGSPDTQYF. Here the CDR3 DNA reads TGCAGCGCCCTAGGACTAGCGGGATCCCCAGATACGCAGTATTTT.

This clonotype came up many times. The gene calls are TRBV12-3 or TRBV12-4 and TRBJ2-4; D may be TRBD1 (5 bases). V lost 7 bases, J lost 3 bases, and 13 bases lay in between. CDR3 length equals 14 residues. This CDR3 is CASNKGMGKNIQYF. DNA of the CDR3: TGTGCCAGCAATAAGGGGATGGGCAAAAACATTCAGTACTTC.

On this clonotype itself: A much larger clone lies a single base off, so this may be a read error. The V call is TRBV7-3, the J call TRBJ1-1; D not certain. The V gene's germline CDR1 is SGHTA and CDR2 FQGTGA. CDR3 length: 14 residues. CDR3 protein: CASSPSDLHTESFF. DNA for the CDR3: TGTGCCAGCAGCCCGAGCGATTTGCACACTGAATCTTTCTTT. The variable domain in full, completed from reference TRBV7-3 and TRBJ1-1, reads GAGVSQTPSNKVTEKGKYVELRCDPISGHTALYWYRQSLGQGPEFLIYFQGTGAADDSGLPNDRFFAVRPEGSVSTLKIQRTERGDSAVYLCASSPSDLHTESFFGQGTRLTVV.